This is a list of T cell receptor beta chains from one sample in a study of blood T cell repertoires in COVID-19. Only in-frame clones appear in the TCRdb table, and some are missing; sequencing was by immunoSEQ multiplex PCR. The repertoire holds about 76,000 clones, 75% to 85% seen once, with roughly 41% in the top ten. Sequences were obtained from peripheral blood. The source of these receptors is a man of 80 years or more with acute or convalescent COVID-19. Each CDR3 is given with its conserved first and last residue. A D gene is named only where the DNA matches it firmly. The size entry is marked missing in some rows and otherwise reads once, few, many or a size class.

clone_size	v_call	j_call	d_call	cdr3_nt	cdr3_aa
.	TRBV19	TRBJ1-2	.	TGTGCCAGTAGTATCGGAGGGTTCGACTATGGCTACACCTTC	CASSIGGFDYGYTF
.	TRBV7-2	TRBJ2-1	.	TGTGCCAGCAGTTCCACCTACAATGAGCAGTTCTTC	CASSSTYNEQFF
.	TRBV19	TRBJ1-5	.	TGTGCCAGTAGTATAGAGGGGCTGAGCAATCAGCCCCAGCATTTT	CASSIEGLSNQPQHF
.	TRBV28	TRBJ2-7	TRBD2	TGTGCCAGCAGTTCAACCGGGACTAACTCCTACGAGCAGTACTTC	CASSSTGTNSYEQYF
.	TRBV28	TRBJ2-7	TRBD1	TGTGCCAGCAGGACCGGGACAGTCTACGAGCAGTACTTC	CASRTGTVYEQYF
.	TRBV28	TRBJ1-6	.	TGTGCCAGCAGCCACGACAGATCCTTACGAACTAATTCACCCCTCCACTTT	CASSHDRSLRTNSPLHF
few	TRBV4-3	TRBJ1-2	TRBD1	TGCGCCAGCAGCCAAGATAACCAAGGGGGCCGTTATGGCTACACCTTC	CASSQDNQGGRYGYTF
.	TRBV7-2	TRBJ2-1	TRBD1	TGTGCCAGCAGCTCGATACTACAGGGGGCGTCCGTAAGGGAGTTCTTC	CASSSILQGASVREFF
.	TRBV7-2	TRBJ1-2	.	TGTGCCAGCAGCTCACCGACAGCTAACTATGGCTACACCTTC	CASSSPTANYGYTF
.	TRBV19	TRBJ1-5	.	TGTGCCAGTAGGCAGGCTCTGGGCAGTCAGCCCCAGCATTTT	CASRQALGSQPQHF
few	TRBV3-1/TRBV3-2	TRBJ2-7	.	TGTGCCAGCAGCCTTAGGCAGGGGAGCTCCTACGAGCAGTACTTC	CASSLRQGSSYEQYF
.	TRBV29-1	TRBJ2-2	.	TGCAGCATGACAGGTTTAACCGGGGAGCTGTTTTTT	CSMTGLTGELFF
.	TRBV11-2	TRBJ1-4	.	TGTGCCAGCAGCTTATTATTCTCGGCGGGGGATCGGGTTAATGAAAAACTGTTTTTT	CASSLLFSAGDRVNEKLFF
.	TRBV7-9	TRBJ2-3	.	TGTGCCAGCAGCTTAGCGCTCGGGACAGATACGCAGTATTTT	CASSLALGTDTQYF
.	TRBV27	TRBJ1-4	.	TGTGCCAGCAGTTTAACGGGGAGCTCAACCCCTAATGAAAAACTGTTTTTT	CASSLTGSSTPNEKLFF
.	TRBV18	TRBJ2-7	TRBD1	TGTGCCAGCTCACCCGGACAGGGGGACTCCTACGAGCAGTACTTC	CASSPGQGDSYEQYF
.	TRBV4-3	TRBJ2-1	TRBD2	TGCGCCAGCAGCCAATTCTATAGCGGGAGTAGCTACAATGAGCAGTTCTTC	CASSQFYSGSSYNEQFF
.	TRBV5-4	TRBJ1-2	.	TGTGTTGGGGAGGGGGACTATGGCTACACCTTC	CVGEGDYGYTF
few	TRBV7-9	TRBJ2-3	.	TGTGCCAGCAGCCTAACAGGGCCAGATACGCAGTATTTT	CASSLTGPDTQYF
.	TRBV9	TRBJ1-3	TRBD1	TGTGCCAGCAGCCCCAGGCGAGGGGACAGAGGGGGCTGGGGCACCATATATTTT	CASSPRRGDRGGWGTIYF
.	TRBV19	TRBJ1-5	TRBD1	TGTGCCACCGAACAGGGGGATGGCAATCAGCCCCAGCATTTT	CATEQGDGNQPQHF
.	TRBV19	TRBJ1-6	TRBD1	TGTGCCAGTAGTAGACAGGGGATGGATAATTCACCCCTCCACTTT	CASSRQGMDNSPLHF
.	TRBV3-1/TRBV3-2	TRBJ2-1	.	TGTGCCAGCAGCCAAGGGAGACTAGACCGCGGGTTCATCAATGAGCAGTTCTTC	CASSQGRLDRGFINEQFF
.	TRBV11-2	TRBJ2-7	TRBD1	TGTGCCAGCAGCTTATCCGCGGACAGGGGGCGCAGAAACGAGCAGTACTTC	CASSLSADRGRRNEQYF
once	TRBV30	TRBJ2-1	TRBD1	TGTGCCTGGAGTGTACGAGGGACAGCATACAATGAGCAGTTCTTC	CAWSVRGTAYNEQFF
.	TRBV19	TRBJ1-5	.	TGTGCCAGTAGTATAGCTCGGGGGACTAGCAATCAGCCCCAGCATTTT	CASSIARGTSNQPQHF
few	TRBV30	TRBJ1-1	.	TGTGCCTGGAGGCCTAGTCGGATGAACACTGAAGCTTTCTTT	CAWRPSRMNTEAFF
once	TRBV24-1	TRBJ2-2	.	TGTGCCACCAGTGATTCGTCCTCGGACAGGGGCTTAGCGGGAGGTAACACCGGGGAGCTGTTTTTT	CATSDSSSDRGLAGGNTGELFF
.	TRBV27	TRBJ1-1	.	TGTGCCAGCAGTCCCGATAACAGGGTCGCTGAAGCTTTCTTT	CASSPDNRVAEAFF
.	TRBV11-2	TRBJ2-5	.	TGTGCCAGCAGCAGTAGAGGGAAGACCCAGTACTTC	CASSSRGKTQYF
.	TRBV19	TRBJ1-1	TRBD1	TGTGCCAGTAGTAAGGGACAGCATGTGAACACTGAAGCTTTCTTT	CASSKGQHVNTEAFF
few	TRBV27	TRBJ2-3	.	TGTGCCAGCAGTTTCACAGCGGCGAGCACAGATACGCAGTATTTT	CASSFTAASTDTQYF
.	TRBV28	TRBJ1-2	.	TGTGCCAGCAGGAAAGGGGGGGAAGGGTATGGCTACACCTTC	CASRKGGEGYGYTF
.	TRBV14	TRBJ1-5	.	TGTGCCAGCAGCCTATATCACAGGCGGATAGGCAATCAGCCCCAGCATTTT	CASSLYHRRIGNQPQHF
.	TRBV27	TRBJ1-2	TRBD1	TGTGCCAGCAGTCCGGGACAGGGGGCGTTTGGCTACACCTTC	CASSPGQGAFGYTF
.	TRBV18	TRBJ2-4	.	TGTGCCAGCTCACCACCGACAGAGGTATTGGCCAAAAACATTCAGTACTTC	CASSPPTEVLAKNIQYF
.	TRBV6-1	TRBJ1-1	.	TGTGCCAGCAGTGAATCCCAGGCAAGACAGAACACTGAAGCTTTCTTT	CASSESQARQNTEAFF
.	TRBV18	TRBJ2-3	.	TGTGCCAGCTCACCACTAAGCACAGATACGCAGTATTTT	CASSPLSTDTQYF
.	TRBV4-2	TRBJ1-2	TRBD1	TGTGCCAGCAGCCAAGACCTTGACAGGGCGGGCGGCTACACCTTC	CASSQDLDRAGGYTF
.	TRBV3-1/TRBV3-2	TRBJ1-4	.	TGTGCCAGCAGCCTTTCGTTGAGGCGCGAGGAAAAACTGTTTTTT	CASSLSLRREEKLFF
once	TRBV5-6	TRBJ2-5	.	TGTGCCAGCAGCTCCGGGACTGGCAAGACCCAGTACTTC	CASSSGTGKTQYF
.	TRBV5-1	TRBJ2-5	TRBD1	TGCGCCAGCAGCAACCTCGGGCTAGGGGGCCGAGAGACCCAGTACTTC	CASSNLGLGGRETQYF
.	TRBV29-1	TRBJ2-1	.	TGCAGCGCCCGGGGACAAAATAACAATGAGCAGTTCTTC	CSARGQNNNEQFF
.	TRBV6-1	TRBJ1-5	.	TGTGCCAGCAGTGACGCCTCAGGGGAAGGTCAGCCCCAGCATTTT	CASSDASGEGQPQHF
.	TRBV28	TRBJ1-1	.	TGTGCCAGCAGTAAGCCGACAGCCCGGGCTTTCTTT	CASSKPTARAFF
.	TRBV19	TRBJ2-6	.	TGTGCCAGTAGTTTACAGGCTGCTCCTAGCTCTGGGGCCAACGTCCTGACTTTC	CASSLQAAPSSGANVLTF
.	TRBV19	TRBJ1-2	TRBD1	TGTGCCAGTATGGGGCAGGGGGATCGTCCTAACTATGGCTACACCTTC	CASMGQGDRPNYGYTF